These 31 T cell receptor beta chains were sequenced from one sample in a study of cytomegalovirus exposure and HLA in healthy donors. PCR primers comprised 60 Vbeta and 13 Jbeta primers. The repertoire was sequenced with immunoSEQ multiplex PCR; TCRdb's copy has only in-frame clones and lacks some. The sample holds some 160,000 clones; about four fifths are singletons and the top ten take more than 4%. Specimen: PBMCs. The source of these receptors is a woman between 40 and 50 years old in good health and CMV-seropositive.

This rearrangement joins TRBV19 to TRBJ2-5, with 12 positions matching TRBD1. The CDR3 is made up of 15 amino acids. Trimming at V came to 5 bases and at J to 5 bases, leaving 6 bases not matched to a gene. Germline assignment: CDR1 LNHDA and CDR2 SQIVND (reference sequence). Here the CDR3 reads CASSSGTGGGETQYF. The CDR3 nucleotides are TGTGCCAGTAGTTCCGGGACAGGGGGCGGGGAGACCCAGTACTTC.

The chain couples TRBV10-2 to TRBJ2-1; a possible D gene is TRBD2 (6 bases). Germline CDR1 reads WSHSY; CDR2 reads SAAADI. This CDR3 has 15 residues. Trimming pared 4 bases from V and 5 bases from J, leaving 15 bases between. This chain's CDR3 is CASSGSLAFHNEQFF. DNA for the CDR3: TGCGCCAGCAGTGGCAGCCTAGCGTTTCACAATGAGCAGTTCTTC.

The V call is TRBV12-5, the J call TRBJ2-1, with TRBD2 identical over 12 bases. With V trimmed by 3 bases and J by 4 bases, 4 bases remained unmatched. Per the germline V gene, CDR1 is LGHNT and CDR2 is FRNRAP. The CDR3 runs 16 residues. The CDR3 region is CASGFRLAGAYNEQFF. The CDR3, as DNA: TGTGCTAGTGGTTTTCGACTAGCGGGGGCTTACAATGAGCAGTTCTTC.

The rearrangement links TRBV4-3 to TRBJ1-1; D not resolved. Trimming left V 3 bases short and J 4 bases short, with 9 bases between. Per germline, CDR1 LGHNA and CDR2 YSLEER. This CDR3 comprises 13 residues. The CDR3 spells CASSHLPVTEAFF. In nucleotides, the CDR3 is TGCGCCAGCAGCCATCTACCGGTCACTGAAGCTTTCTTT.

The V call is TRBV5-4, the J call TRBJ1-2; 10 bases fit TRBD1. With V trimmed by 4 bases and J by 8 bases, 11 bases remained unmatched. The V gene's germline CDR1 is SGHNT and CDR2 YYREEE (reference sequence). This CDR3 comprises 15 residues. CDR3: CASSTTGGAVGGYTF. The CDR3 DNA follows: TGTGCCAGCAGCACGACAGGGGGCGCCGTAGGAGGCTACACCTTC. Full variable domain (outside the CDR3, taken from reference TRBV5-4 and TRBJ1-2): ETGVTQSPTHLIKTRGQQVTLRCSSQSGHNTVSWYQQALGQGPQFIFQYYREEENGRGNFPPRFSGLQFPNYSSELNVNALELDDSALYLCASSTTGGAVGGYTFGSGTRLTVV.

This clone was counted a single time. The genes are TRBV13 and TRBJ2-5; TRBD1 aligns across 8 bases. The end of the DNA is better explained by TRBJ2-7, so the J call may be wrong. Germline loops: CDR1 PRHDT, CDR2 FYEKMQ (reference sequence). The CDR3 consists of 14 residues. In DNA form, the CDR3 reads TGTGCCAGCAGCTTTCGGACAGGGAGCTACGAGCAGTACTTC. This encodes CASSFRTGSYEQYF.

The CDR3 sequence is CASSSPTSGWYNEQFF. For the CDR3, the DNA is TGTGCCAGCAGCTCTCCCACCAGCGGGTGGTACAATGAGCAGTTCTTC. This chain links TRBV5-4 with TRBJ2-1; the D gene is possibly TRBD2 (6 bases). V was clipped by 3 bases and J by 4 bases, with 17 bases between them. Germline V gives CDR1 SGHNT, CDR2 YYREEE (reference sequence). The CDR3 has 16 residues.

CDR3: CASSVEGVRGPTLHF. The CDR3 bases are TGTGCCAGCAGCGTAGAGGGGGTCCGGGGACCCACCCTCCACTTT. This chain links TRBV9 with TRBJ1-6, with D maybe TRBD1 (6 bases). Trimming removed 0 bases from V and 14 bases from J, with 18 bases in between. CDR3 size: 15 residues. Germline CDR1 reads SGDLS; CDR2 reads YYNGEE.

The chain links TRBV27 to TRBJ2-5; TRBD2 agrees at 7 bases. TRBJ2-7 matches the DNA end more closely, so the J call is doubtful. Germline V lookup: CDR1 MNHEY, CDR2 SMNVEV (reference sequence). The CDR3 covers 19 residues. The CDR3 is CASSLSAGDSAGVSYEQYF. For the CDR3, the DNA is TGTGCCAGCAGTTTATCGGCGGGGGATTCGGCGGGAGTAAGCTACGAGCAGTACTTC.

The chain employs TRBV19 and TRBJ1-1, with TRBD1 matching 9 bases. J was trimmed by 1 base and V by 1 base; bases with no gene match: 4. In germline, CDR1 is LNHDA, CDR2 SQIVND (reference sequence). The CDR3 is 16 residues long. The chain's CDR3 is CASSIGGTGQNTEAFF. CDR3 in DNA: TGTGCCAGTAGTATAGGGGGGACAGGGCAGAACACTGAAGCTTTCTTT.

This clone was picked up one time. The chain recombines TRBV12-1 with TRBJ1-2; TRBD1 reflects the table's D call only, with no check against the DNA. TRBV12-1 is assigned pseudogene status. This CDR3 region has 14 residues. The chain's CDR3 is CASSFSLGAYGYTF. The CDR3 DNA sequence: TGTGCCAGCAGCTTTTCATTGGGGGCGTATGGCTACACCTTC.

The chain has TRBV5-8 and TRBJ2-1; 10 nucleotides line up with TRBD2. The CDR3 extends over 17 amino acids. Germline V gene lookup returns CDR1 SGHTS and CDR2 YDEGEE. Germline trimming cut 7 bases from V and 4 bases from J; bases unmatched to any gene: 14. The CDR3 bases are TGTGCCAGCGAGATGGGAGTGATAGCGGGGGGATACAATGAGCAGTTCTTC. It codes for CASEMGVIAGGYNEQFF.

DNA of the CDR3: TGTGCCAGCTCACCCGCCGGGACAGGGGGAAGAAGTGGGGCCAACGTCCTGACTTTC. The encoded protein is CASSPAGTGGRSGANVLTF. The rearrangement links TRBV18 to TRBJ2-6, with 11 bases lining up with TRBD1. Germline CDR1 is KGHSH and CDR2 is LQKENI. J gave up 3 bases and V 3 bases, and 10 bases lay outside the gene matches. The CDR3 consists of 19 residues.

This rearrangement joins TRBV9 to TRBJ2-3, with TRBD2 matching 9 bases. Per germline, CDR1 SGDLS and CDR2 YYNGEE. This CDR3 region has 15 residues. Trimming at V came to 3 bases and at J to 8 bases, leaving 10 bases not matched to a gene. The CDR3 sequence: CASSADAGGRGTQYF. The CDR3 bases are TGTGCCAGCAGCGCCGACGCGGGGGGGCGAGGTACGCAGTATTTT. Drawing the rest from reference TRBV9 and TRBJ2-3, the complete variable domain is DSGVTQTPKHLITATGQRVTLRCSPRSGDLSVYWYQQSLDQGLQFLIQYYNGEERAKGNILERFSAQQFPDLHSELNLSSLELGDSALYFCASSADAGGRGTQYFGPGTRLTVL.

This clone has just a few counts. This chain joins TRBV28 and TRBJ1-4; 7 nucleotides agree with TRBD1. Germline V lookup: CDR1 MDHEN, CDR2 SYDVKM. J lost 5 bases, V lost 7 bases, and 4 bases had no gene match. This CDR3 contains 13 residues. The CDR3 loop is CASISGQNEKLFF. The CDR3 region has the DNA TGTGCCAGCATATCGGGACAGAATGAAAAACTGTTTTTT.

This clone was picked up one time. The rearrangement links TRBV7-2 to TRBJ2-2; possible D gene TRBD2, 6 bases. The CDR3 is made up of 14 amino acids. V was pared by 3 bases and J by 6 bases, with 11 bases between. Germline loops: CDR1 SGHTA, CDR2 FQGNSA. The CDR3, as DNA: TGTGCCAGCAGCTTGGAGGGGTGGGCCGGGGAGCTGTTTTTT. Translated: CASSLEGWAGELFF.

V gene TRBV18 combines with J gene TRBJ2-2; 8 bases agree with TRBD2. Trimming removed 5 bases from V and 2 bases from J; junction bases left unmatched: 10. This CDR3 region has 17 residues. Germline assignment: CDR1 KGHSH and CDR2 LQKENI. The chain's CDR3 is CASSSQTSEINTGELFF. The CDR3 nucleotides read TGTGCCAGCTCATCCCAGACTAGCGAGATTAACACCGGGGAGCTGTTTTTT.

The V gene is TRBV28, the J gene TRBJ1-2, with D possibly matching TRBD1 (6 bases). V was shortened by 4 bases and J by 5 bases, with 14 bases between the two germline ends. The CDR3 sequence is 14 residues long. The germline V gene encodes CDR1 MDHEN and CDR2 SYDVKM. The CDR3 is CASSSTDSLYGYTF. CDR3 sequence (DNA): TGTGCCAGCAGTTCGACGGACAGCCTTTATGGCTACACCTTC.

V gene TRBV7-3 combines with J gene TRBJ2-3; 8 bases are a match to TRBD2. The length of the CDR3 is 14 residues. Per germline, CDR1 SGHTA and CDR2 FQGTGA. Germline trimming cut 8 bases from V and 5 bases from J; bases unmatched to any gene: 9. DNA for the CDR3: TGTGCCAGCGCTCAGGGTAGCGGGGTAGATACGCAGTATTTT. Translation: CASAQGSGVDTQYF.

The CDR3, as DNA: TGTGCCAGTAGTACTGACAGGGCGACAGGTCAGCCCCAGCATTTT. Residues: CASSTDRATGQPQHF. The rearrangement joins TRBV19 to TRBJ1-5, with TRBD1 matching 7 bases. The CDR3 is 15 residues long. V gave up 4 bases and J gave up 6 bases; unmatched junction bases: 9. CDR1 is LNHDA and CDR2 is SQIVND in the germline V gene (reference sequence).

The V and J genes are TRBV7-9 and TRBJ1-1, with TRBD1 as a possible D gene (5 bases). Trimming removed 6 bases from V and 5 bases from J, with 10 bases in between. The length of the CDR3 is 12 residues. From germline, CDR1 is SEHNR and CDR2 FQNEAQ (reference sequence). CDR3 in amino acids: CASSVEGTEAFF. CDR3 nucleotides: TGTGCCAGCAGTGTGGAGGGGACTGAAGCTTTCTTT.

The chain couples TRBV5-1 to TRBJ1-5; 7 bases are shared with TRBD1. In germline, CDR1 is SGHRS, CDR2 YFSETQ. The CDR3 is 15 amino acids. The V gene end was trimmed by 4 bases and the J gene end by 3 bases; junction bases not matched to a gene: 7. CDR3 protein: CASSPETGPNQPQHF. CDR3 nucleotide sequence: TGCGCCAGCAGCCCAGAGACAGGGCCCAATCAGCCCCAGCATTTT.

The chain joins TRBV7-6 to TRBJ2-7, with 8 bases lining up with TRBD1. Trimming cost V 3 bases and J 0 bases; bases outside gene matches: 4. The length of the CDR3 is 15 residues. CDR1 is SGHVS, CDR2 FNYEAQ, per germline. CDR3 residues: CASSFKQGGSYEQYF. The CDR3 nucleotides are TGTGCCAGCAGCTTTAAACAGGGGGGCTCCTACGAGCAGTACTTC. Supplemented by reference TRBV7-6 and TRBJ2-7, the full variable domain reads GAGVSQSPRYKVTKRGQDVALRCDPISGHVSLYWYRQALGQGPEFLTYFNYEAQQDKSGLPNDRFSAERPEGSISTLTIQRTEQRDSAMYRCASSFKQGGSYEQYFGPGTRLTVT.

For this clone: A junction end diverges from the germline sequence, so it may reflect a read error. This rearrangement joins TRBV18 to TRBJ2-1, with D maybe TRBD2 (7 bases). This CDR3 is built from 19 residues. Germline CDR1 and CDR2: KGHSH and LQKENI. The CDR3 region has the DNA TGTGCCAGCTCCCCACGTGGGGCTAGCGGAGGGGGAAACTACAATGAGCAGTTCTTC. Translated: CASSPRGASGGGNYNEQFF.

The rearrangement uses TRBV7-2 and TRBJ2-6; weak D call: TRBD1 (6 bases). The CDR3 sequence is 15 residues long. The V end lost 6 bases, the J end lost 4 bases, and 13 bases lay between the germline ends. CDR1 is SGHTA, CDR2 FQGNSA, per germline. CDR3 bases: TGTGCCAGCAGGGGTACAGGGAGAGGGGCCAACGTCCTGACTTTC. Its protein product is CASRGTGRGANVLTF.

The chain links TRBV6-1 to TRBJ2-5, with D possibly being TRBD2 (6 bases). This CDR3 spans 15 amino acids. Trimming removed 3 bases at V and 4 bases at J, with 15 bases between. Germline CDR1 reads MNHNS; CDR2 reads SASEGT. The CDR3 coding sequence is TGTGCCAGCAGTGAGAGTTTGCCGGGAGCAGAGACCCAGTACTTC. The encoded protein is CASSESLPGAETQYF.

J is TRBJ2-7 and V is TRBV28; 9 bases agree with TRBD2. The ends lost 5 bases at V and 7 bases at J; junction bases unmatched: 9. The CDR3 runs to 14 residues. Looked up from germline, CDR1 is MDHEN and CDR2 is SYDVKM. CDR3 sequence: CASSGSREGHEQYF. In DNA, the CDR3 is TGTGCCAGCAGTGGCTCGCGGGAGGGCCATGAGCAGTACTTC.

The J gene is TRBJ2-5, the V gene TRBV11-1; 9 nucleotides match TRBD2. V dropped 5 bases and J dropped 3; count of bases not matched to a gene: 4. CDR1 is SGHAT and CDR2 is FQDESV in the germline V gene (reference sequence). The CDR3 totals 14 residues. The CDR3 protein is CASSKTSGKETQYF. CDR3 sequence (DNA): TGTGCCAGCAGCAAGACTAGCGGTAAAGAGACCCAGTACTTC.

The V and J genes are TRBV11-2 and TRBJ2-3, with TRBD1 as a possible D gene (5 bases). This CDR3 spans 16 amino acids. Trimming left V 5 bases short and J 0 bases short, with 15 bases between. Germline CDR1 and CDR2: SGHAT and FQNNGV. CDR3 sequence (DNA): TGTGCCAGCAGCCCTCGACAGACATATAGCACAGATACGCAGTATTTT. This translates into CASSPRQTYSTDTQYF.

The count of this clone is one. The chain links TRBV9 to TRBJ2-6, with D maybe TRBD2 (5 bases). CDR1 SGDLS and CDR2 YYNGEE come from the germline V gene. This CDR3 contains 16 residues. The V and J ends lost 4 bases and 4 bases respectively, with 15 bases between them. CDR3 sequence (DNA): TGTGCCAGCAGCCCTAGCTCCACGCCCGGGGCCAACGTCCTGACTTTC. It codes for CASSPSSTPGANVLTF.

The chain combines TRBV2 with TRBJ1-2; possibly TRBD1 for D (6 bases). V was pared by 9 bases and J by 8 bases, with 16 bases between. The CDR3 sequence is 12 residues long. The germline V gene encodes CDR1 SNHLY and CDR2 FYNNEI. This CDR3 reads CASTQGELGYTF. The CDR3 bases are TGTGCCAGTACACAGGGTGAACTAGGCTACACCTTC.